This entry lists 29 T cell receptor beta chains sequenced from one sample in a study of T cells in Graves' hyperthyroidism and ophthalmopathy. Amplified regions were TCR beta CDR3 sequences from RNA transcripts. An initial round of RT-PCR targeting the TCR CDR3 relied on the HTBI primer set. Using its own MiXCR run on the multiplex PCR reads, TCRdb lists one record per CDR3 protein. The data contain around 600,000 distinct CDR3 sequences, about a sixth of them singletons. Sample: blood. Receptors originate from a woman aged 35 to 49 with Graves' ophthalmopathy.

There are a few counts of this clonotype. V usage is TRBV2 and J usage is TRBJ2-2; TRBD2 matches at 10 bases. CDR3 length: 20 residues. V lost 6 bases to trimming and J lost 3 bases; unmatched junction nucleotides: 19. The V gene's germline CDR1 is SNHLY and CDR2 FYNNEI. The DNA for the CDR3 is TGTGCCAGCAGCGATTTCGCGGCCTTACTAGCGGGGTCTCACACCGGGGAGCTGTTTTTT. It is translated as CASSDFAALLAGSHTGELFF.

In its sample, this clonotype was seen many times. At one end the junction does not follow the germline gene, possibly because of a read error. The rearrangement links TRBV27 to TRBJ2-7; 7 bases align to TRBD1. CDR1 and CDR2 (germline): MNHEY, SMNVEV (reference sequence). This CDR3 comprises 14 residues. The CDR3 bases are TGCGCCAGCAGCTCCAGGGACAGCTCCTACGAGCAGTACTTC. Protein: CASSSRDSSYEQYF.

Ten or more counts support this clonotype. The chain couples TRBV20-1 to TRBJ2-5; tentative D call: TRBD2 (6 bases). Germline V lookup: CDR1 DFQATT, CDR2 SNEGSKA (reference sequence). Trimming cost V 4 bases and J 7 bases, with 16 bases left between them. The CDR3 spans 13 residues. CDR3 nucleotide sequence: TGCAGTGCTACCCGGGACTCCGGCAGGACCCAGTACTTC. Translation: CSATRDSGRTQYF.

This clonotype was counted once. Germline is not matched at one junction end, which may reflect a read error. The rearrangement uses TRBV4-1 and TRBJ1-3; D is ambiguous. Germline assignment: CDR1 MGHRA and CDR2 YSYEKL. The CDR3 sequence is 15 residues long. The CDR3 sequence is CASSQYGRSENTIYF. CDR3 bases: TGCGCCAGCAGCCAATACGGAAGGTCTGAAAACACCATATATTTT.

This sequence joins TRBV18 and TRBJ1-1; the D is unclear. This CDR3 region has 18 residues. CDR1 and CDR2 (germline): KGHSH, LQKENI. With 2 bases removed from V and 0 bases from J, the gap between germline ends came to 19 bases. The CDR3 DNA follows: TGTGCCAGCTCACCATTGGGTCGCCAGTGGCGAATGAACACTGAAGCTTTCTTT. The encoded protein is CASSPLGRQWRMNTEAFF.

Details on this clonotype: A read error may account for a junction end that differs from germline. The rearrangement joins TRBV7-3 to TRBJ2-2, with 7 bases fitting TRBD1. CDR3 size: 16 residues. Germline V gene lookup returns CDR1 SGHTA and CDR2 FQGTGA. In DNA form, the CDR3 reads TGTGCCAGCAGCTCACAGGGGACACGGAACGCCGGGGAGCTGTTTTTT. Translation gives CASSSQGTRNAGELFF. The full variable domain, completed using reference TRBV7-3 and TRBJ2-2, is GAGVSQTPSNKVTEKGKYVELRCDPISGHTALYWYRQSLGQGPEFLIYFQGTGAADDSGLPNDRFFAVRPEGSVSTLKIQRTERGDSAVYLCASSSQGTRNAGELFFGEGSRLTVL.

The sample holds many counts of this clonotype. V usage is TRBV18 and J usage is TRBJ2-1; TRBD1 matches 9 bases. The CDR3 has 15 residues. The V gene's germline CDR1 is KGHSH and CDR2 LQKENI. Losses at the gene ends were 1 base for V and 6 bases for J; bases not matched to a gene: 4. CDR3 residues: CASSPRRTGVNEQFF. The CDR3 DNA follows: TGTGCCAGCTCACCACGACGGACAGGGGTCAATGAGCAGTTCTTC.

This clonotype was seen many times. The chain combines TRBV20-1 with TRBJ1-5, with D possibly matching TRBD1 (6 bases). Germline V gene sequence: CDR1 DFQATT, CDR2 SNEGSKA (reference sequence). The CDR3 extends over 14 amino acids. Between the trimmed V and J ends, which lost 6 bases and 6 bases, there was a span of 18 bases. The CDR3 DNA is TGCAGTGCATCGGAGTCAGGGGCCATTCAGCCCCAGCATTTT. Protein product: CSASESGAIQPQHF.

The chain is built from TRBV4-2 and TRBJ1-4, with D perhaps matching TRBD1 (5 bases). Germline V gene lookup returns CDR1 LGHNA and CDR2 YNFKEQ. Trimming shortened V by 2 bases and J by 6 bases, and 7 bases separated the two germline ends. This CDR3 comprises 13 residues. This CDR3 reads CASSQTTDEKLFF. In DNA form, the CDR3 reads TGTGCCAGCAGCCAAACGACAGATGAAAAACTGTTTTTT.

This clonotype was seen a handful of times. Here the CDR3 reads CASTLLAGGPSYNEQFF. CDR3 in DNA: TGTGCCAGCACCCTACTAGCGGGGGGGCCGTCCTACAATGAGCAGTTCTTC. V gene TRBV6-2 or TRBV6-3 combines with J gene TRBJ2-1; 13 bases agree with TRBD2. CDR1 MNHEY and CDR2 SVGEGT come from the germline V gene. The CDR3 totals 17 residues. Trimming at V came to 7 bases and at J to 1 base, leaving 7 bases not matched to a gene.

The chain combines TRBV6-1 with TRBJ1-1; D gene ambiguous. The CDR3 is 11 residues long. V shed 8 bases and J shed 5 bases, with 9 bases lying between them. Germline values: CDR1 MNHNS, CDR2 SASEGT. The CDR3 reads CASAEGTEAFF. For the CDR3, the DNA is TGTGCCAGCGCGGAGGGAACTGAAGCTTTCTTT.

This clonotype was seen many times. J is TRBJ2-3 and V is TRBV6-5, with D tentatively TRBD2 (5 bases). Germline V gives CDR1 MNHEY, CDR2 SVGAGI. V was pared by 7 bases and J by 1 base, with 6 bases between. This CDR3 region has 12 residues. CDR3 nucleotides: TGTGCCAGCACAGCGGGCACAGATACGCAGTATTTT. It specifies CASTAGTDTQYF.

The sample holds many counts of this clonotype. This sequence joins TRBV6-1 and TRBJ1-2, with TRBD1 matching 7 bases. CDR3 size: 13 residues. The V segment lost 8 bases and the J segment 3 bases; nucleotides outside the gene matches: 6. Germline CDR1 MNHNS, CDR2 SASEGT. CDR3 sequence reads: CASDAQGDYGYTF. In nucleotides, the CDR3 is TGTGCCAGCGACGCGCAGGGGGACTATGGCTACACCTTC.

This clonotype was seen ten or more times. V gene TRBV29-1 combines with J gene TRBJ1-1; D ambiguous. Germline V gene lookup returns CDR1 SQVTM and CDR2 ANQGSEA. V dropped 0 bases and J dropped 6 bases, with 8 bases sitting between them. This CDR3 has 12 amino acids. Here the CDR3 reads CSVEEYGSEAFF. In nucleotides, the CDR3 is TGCAGCGTTGAAGAATATGGGTCTGAAGCTTTCTTT.

In its sample, this clonotype was seen many times. The V gene is TRBV6-1, the J gene TRBJ2-3; TRBD2 is a possible D gene (5 bases). This CDR3 has 15 residues. The germline V and J ends were trimmed by 3 bases and 1 base, with 11 bases remaining between them. The germline V gene has CDR1 MNHNS and CDR2 SASEGT. The CDR3 spells CASSDQDSGTDTQYF. The DNA of the CDR3 is TGTGCCAGCAGTGACCAGGACTCGGGCACAGATACGCAGTATTTT.

The chain recombines TRBV20-1 with TRBJ1-1; 11 nucleotides align to TRBD1. Germline V gene data show CDR1 as DFQATT and CDR2 as SNEGSKA (reference sequence). The CDR3 spans 15 residues. Germline trimming cut 6 bases from V and 2 bases from J; bases unmatched to any gene: 8. The CDR3 loop reads CSAAGTGGLNTEAFF. CDR3 DNA sequence: TGCAGTGCAGCCGGGACAGGGGGATTAAACACTGAAGCTTTCTTT.

The J gene is TRBJ2-5, the V gene TRBV12-3 or TRBV12-4; D is possibly TRBD1 (5 bases). The length of the CDR3 is 11 residues. Trimming left V 5 bases short and J 9 bases short, with 10 bases between. The CDR3 nucleotides are TGTGCCAGCAGTCTGAGCAGGGCCCAGTACTTC. It encodes CASSLSRAQYF.

The chain is built from TRBV6-1 and TRBJ1-3, with D perhaps TRBD1 (6 bases). Germline CDR1 and CDR2: MNHNS and SASEGT. V lost 5 bases and J 4 bases, leaving 18 bases between the germline ends. CDR3 length: 16 residues. The CDR3 DNA sequence: TGTGCCAGCAGTAAACGGGGAACAGGGATCGGAAACACCATATATTTT. Protein sequence: CASSKRGTGIGNTIYF.

The genes are TRBV4-1 and TRBJ1-5; TRBD1 matches 7 bases. The V gene end was trimmed by 4 bases and the J gene end by 4 bases; junction bases not matched to a gene: 10. Germline CDR1 and CDR2: MGHRA and YSYEKL. The CDR3 sequence is 16 residues long. For the CDR3, the DNA is TGCGCCAGCAGCCCGATTCCCGGGACAGAAAATCAGCCCCAGCATTTT. Its protein product is CASSPIPGTENQPQHF.

This clonotype was detected ten times or more. The chain couples TRBV20-1 to TRBJ1-2; D uncertain. In germline, CDR1 is DFQATT, CDR2 SNEGSKA (reference sequence). V was clipped by 0 bases and J by 1 base, with 3 bases between them. The CDR3 covers 12 residues. CDR3 coding DNA: TGCAGTGCTAGAGATAGTAACTATGGCTACACCTTC. Encoded protein: CSARDSNYGYTF.

This clonotype was recorded a few times. This chain connects TRBV10-2 to TRBJ1-5; D ambiguous. Trimming stripped 0 bases from V and 1 base from J, with 4 bases between. CDR1 is WSHSY, CDR2 SAAADI, per germline. The CDR3 has 14 amino acids. CDR3 in amino acids: CASSESGSNQPQHF. DNA for the CDR3: TGCGCCAGCAGTGAGTCAGGCAGCAATCAGCCCCAGCATTTT.

This clonotype was seen at least ten times. The rearrangement uses TRBV28 and TRBJ2-7; unclear D gene. CDR1 and CDR2 from the germline V gene are MDHEN and SYDVKM. The CDR3 runs to 13 residues. Trimming took off 8 bases at V and 1 base at J, with 12 bases between the two ends. CDR3: CASATTISYEQYF. CDR3 nucleotide sequence: TGTGCCAGCGCGACAACGATTTCCTACGAGCAGTACTTC.

The V and J genes are TRBV19 and TRBJ1-1; no clear D. This CDR3 has 13 residues. Germline V gene lookup returns CDR1 LNHDA and CDR2 SQIVND (reference sequence). The V gene lost 9 bases and the J gene lost 0 bases, with 11 bases spanning the gap. CDR3 sequence reads: CASRAYMNTEAFF. Here the CDR3 DNA reads TGTGCCAGCCGGGCCTATATGAACACTGAAGCTTTCTTT.

This rearrangement joins TRBV3-1 to TRBJ2-1, with 12 bases that match TRBD2. This CDR3 has 19 amino acids. The junction had 16 bases not matched to a gene; V was cut back by 4 bases and J by 6 bases. The germline CDR1 and CDR2 sequences are LGHDT and YNNKEL (reference sequence). The CDR3 DNA follows: TGTGCCAGCAGCCTCTCCGTTATTCGACTAGCGGGAGATGGCAATGAGCAGTTCTTC. It is translated as CASSLSVIRLAGDGNEQFF.

This clonotype was counted only a few times. This chain joins TRBV27 and TRBJ2-7; D is unresolved. Germline-derived CDR1 and CDR2 are MNHEY and SMNVEV (reference sequence). This CDR3 has 16 residues. The V gene lost 0 bases and the J gene lost 0 bases, with 12 bases spanning the gap. This CDR3 is CASSLSGLPSSYEQYF. In nucleotides, the CDR3 is TGTGCCAGCAGTTTATCCGGTCTTCCCAGCTCCTACGAGCAGTACTTC.

In the case of this clonotype: It may be a read error: a sequence one base away is much more abundant. The chain carries TRBV20-1 and TRBJ2-5; a possible D gene is TRBD2 (6 bases). Germline V lookup: CDR1 DFQATT, CDR2 SNEGSKA (reference sequence). Between the trimmed V and J ends, which lost 5 bases and 2 bases, there was a span of 15 bases. The CDR3 has 14 residues. The chain's CDR3 is CSADPGGIQETQYF. The CDR3 region has the DNA TGCAGTGCTGACCCCGGAGGGATTCAAGAGACCCAGTACTTC.

Ten or more counts support this clonotype. J is TRBJ1-1 and V is TRBV30; D is unresolved. The CDR3 sequence is 11 residues long. Germline V gene sequence: CDR1 GTSNPN, CDR2 SVGIG (reference sequence). V was pared by 8 bases and J by 4 bases, with 11 bases between. CDR3 residues: CASEEGTEAFF. Here the CDR3 DNA reads TGTGCCAGCGAGGAGGGCACTGAAGCTTTCTTT.

The CDR3: CASRPGTYEKLFF. For the CDR3, the DNA is TGTGCCAGCAGGCCTGGGACGTACGAAAAACTGTTTTTT. The chain is built from TRBV6-1 and TRBJ1-4; D perhaps matches TRBD1 (5 bases). CDR3 length equals 13 residues. V lost 6 bases to trimming and J lost 8 bases, with 13 bases between them. Germline CDR1 reads MNHNS; CDR2 reads SASEGT.

The sample holds many counts of this clonotype. This chain links TRBV6-2 or TRBV6-3 with TRBJ2-3; 15 bases agree with TRBD2. Trimming at V came to 2 bases and at J to 2 bases, leaving 11 bases not matched to a gene. This CDR3 has 20 residues. CDR1 MNHEY and CDR2 SVGEGT come from the germline V gene. DNA of the CDR3: TGTGCCAGCAGTTACCTCGGGACTAGCGGGGGGACCTTCTCCACAGATACGCAGTATTTT. Translation: CASSYLGTSGGTFSTDTQYF.